These 14 T cell receptor beta chains were sequenced from one sample in a study of blood T cells in healthy people across ages. A second PCR, run for about 7 to 11 cycles, used a sample-barcoded 5' primer plus a J-beta primer mix. TCRdb recomputed calls from the 5' RACE reads with MiXCR, one row per CDR3 protein. The repertoire holds 550,000 to 800,000 distinct CDR3 sequences, with less than 40% as singletons. What was sequenced was blood. Receptors were obtained from an elderly woman in good health.

This clonotype was seen repeatedly, ten times or more. V gene TRBV7-6 combines with J gene TRBJ2-1; tentative D call: TRBD2 (6 bases). CDR3 size: 13 residues. Trimming pared 0 bases from V and 8 bases from J, leaving 8 bases between. CDR1 and CDR2 (germline): SGHVS, FNYEAQ. CDR3 amino acids: CASSLAPGDEQFF. The DNA of the CDR3 is TGTGCCAGCAGCTTAGCGCCGGGGGATGAGCAGTTCTTC.

The rearrangement joins TRBV20-1 to TRBJ1-3; no clear D gene. V shed 2 bases and J shed 4 bases, with 9 bases lying between them. Per the germline V gene, CDR1 is DFQATT and CDR2 is SNEGSKA (reference sequence). This CDR3 comprises 13 residues. The CDR3: CSARQSSGNTIYF. The CDR3 coding sequence is TGCAGTGCTAGACAGAGCTCGGGAAACACCATATATTTT.

This chain connects TRBV29-1 to TRBJ2-7; 8 bases are shared with TRBD1. Gene TRBJ2-5 matches the end of the DNA better, so the J call may be wrong. Germline lookup yields CDR1 SQVTM and CDR2 ANQGSEA. The CDR3 contains 15 residues. DNA of the CDR3: TGCAGCGTTGATCAGGGGGCGCAGGCCAGCAAGACCCAGTACTTC. It is translated as CSVDQGAQASKTQYF.

There are many counts of this clonotype. The CDR3 loop reads CASSESQGPGANVLTF. CDR3 DNA: TGTGCCAGCAGTGAAAGCCAGGGCCCTGGGGCCAACGTCCTGACTTTC. This chain uses TRBV6-1 with TRBJ2-6; a possible D gene is TRBD1 (5 bases). The CDR3 has 16 residues. Trimming removed 2 bases at V and 2 bases at J, with 10 bases between. The germline CDR1 and CDR2 sequences are MNHNS and SASEGT.

In the case of this clonotype: At one boundary the junction diverges from the germline segment, which might be a read error. The V gene is TRBV6-5, the J gene TRBJ2-5; 7 bases are a match to TRBD1. The length of the CDR3 is 14 residues. Germline V CDR1 and CDR2: MNHEY, SVGAGI. DNA of the CDR3: TGTGCCAGCAGGACGACAGGGAATCAAGAAACCCAGTACTTC. Translated, it gives CASRTTGNQETQYF.

In its sample, this clonotype was seen many times. The chain uses TRBV20-1 and TRBJ2-1; D is unclear. The CDR3 has 14 residues. The ends were cut back, 5 bases at V and 0 bases at J, with 11 bases in the middle. Germline assignment: CDR1 DFQATT and CDR2 SNEGSKA (reference sequence). The CDR3 protein is CSAVLLTSYNEQFF. In nucleotides, the CDR3 is TGCAGTGCTGTACTACTAACCTCCTACAATGAGCAGTTCTTC.

V and J are TRBV9 and TRBJ2-1, with D perhaps matching TRBD2 (6 bases). The CDR3 loop spans 15 amino acids. V lost 4 bases, J lost 3 bases, and 14 bases lay in between. The germline V gene encodes CDR1 SGDLS and CDR2 YYNGEE. Here the CDR3 DNA reads TGTGCCAGCAGCAGGGAGCGGAGGGGCTACAATGAGCAGTTCTTC. It yields the protein CASSRERRGYNEQFF.

In the case of this clonotype: This may stem from a read error, because a much larger clone lies one nucleotide away. The gene calls are TRBV7-9 and TRBJ1-2, with TRBD1 matching 9 bases. The CDR3 sequence is 15 residues long. Germline values: CDR1 SEHNR, CDR2 FQNEAQ (reference sequence). Trimming took 8 bases from V and 1 from J; bases not matched to a gene: 8. The CDR3 coding sequence is TGTGCCAGCGGCGGAGAGGACAGGGGTAACTATGGCTACACCTTC. Translated, it gives CASGGEDRGNYGYTF.

The V gene is TRBV7-2, the J gene TRBJ2-3, with D uncertain. V lost 1 base, J lost 2 bases, and 16 bases lay in between. CDR1 and CDR2 from the germline V gene are SGHTA and FQGNSA. The CDR3 extends over 17 amino acids. CDR3 sequence: CASSLVGPNLLTDTQYF. CDR3 in DNA: TGTGCCAGCAGCTTAGTTGGGCCAAACCTCCTCACAGATACGCAGTATTTT.

V gene TRBV20-1 combines with J gene TRBJ2-7; 7 bases align to TRBD1. The J call may be faulty, since TRBJ2-5 better matches the DNA end. The CDR3 consists of 12 residues. CDR1 and CDR2 from the germline V gene are DFQATT and SNEGSKA (reference sequence). CDR3 amino acids: CSAHDREETQYF. In nucleotides, the CDR3 is TGCAGTGCCCACGACAGGGAGGAGACCCAGTACTTC.

The sample holds many counts of this clonotype. J is TRBJ2-7 and V is TRBV29-1; a weak D match, TRBD2 (6 bases). This CDR3 contains 12 residues. Germline values: CDR1 SQVTM, CDR2 ANQGSEA. V was trimmed by 3 bases and J by 2 bases, leaving 8 bases between them. DNA for the CDR3: TGCAGCGTTGAGGAGGGTCCCTACGAGCAGTACTTC. Translation gives CSVEEGPYEQYF.

This clonotype has ten or more counts. The CDR3 DNA is TGTGCCAGCAGTTTAGATTCCCGGACAGCGAGGGGTGAAGCTTTCTTT. Residues: CASSLDSRTARGEAFF. This chain uses TRBV12-3 or TRBV12-4 with TRBJ1-1, with a tentative D call TRBD1 (6 bases). This CDR3 comprises 16 residues. With 1 base removed from V and 7 bases from J, the gap between germline ends came to 19 bases.

About this clonotype: One base away lies a much larger clone, so this may be a sequencing read error. V usage is TRBV12-3 or TRBV12-4 and J usage is TRBJ2-3; D gene unclear. The CDR3 has 12 residues. V lost 6 bases and J 1 base, leaving 5 bases between the germline ends. For the CDR3, the DNA is TGTGCCAGCAGACCGGGCACAGATACGCAGTATTTT. Translation: CASRPGTDTQYF.

The table lists this clonotype with many counts. This chain joins TRBV5-1 and TRBJ2-1; D may be TRBD1 (6 bases). The V end was cut by 3 bases, the J end by 9 bases, with 22 bases between. This CDR3 contains 16 residues. The germline V gene has CDR1 SGHRS and CDR2 YFSETQ. As DNA, the CDR3 is TGCGCCAGCAGCTCTACAACGACAGGATCCGGTGGTGAGCAGTTCTTC. Translating it yields CASSSTTTGSGGEQFF.